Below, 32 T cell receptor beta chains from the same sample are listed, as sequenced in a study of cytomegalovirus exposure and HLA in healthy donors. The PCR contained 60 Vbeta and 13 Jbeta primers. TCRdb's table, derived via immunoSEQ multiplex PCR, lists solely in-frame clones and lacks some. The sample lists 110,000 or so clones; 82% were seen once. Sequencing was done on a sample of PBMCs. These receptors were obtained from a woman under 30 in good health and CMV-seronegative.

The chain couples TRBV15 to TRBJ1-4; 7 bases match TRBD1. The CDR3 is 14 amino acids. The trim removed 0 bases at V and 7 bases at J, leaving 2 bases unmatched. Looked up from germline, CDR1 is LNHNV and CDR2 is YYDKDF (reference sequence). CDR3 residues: CATSRDRGVEKLFF. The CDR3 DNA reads TGTGCCACCAGCAGAGACAGGGGGGTTGAAAAACTGTTTTTT.

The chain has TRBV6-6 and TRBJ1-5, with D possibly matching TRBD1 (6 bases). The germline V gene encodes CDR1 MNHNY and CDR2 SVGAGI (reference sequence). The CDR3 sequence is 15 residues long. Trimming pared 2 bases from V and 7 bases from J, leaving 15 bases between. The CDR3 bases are TGTGCCAGCAGTTACCAAACAGGGAACGGACAGCCCCAGCATTTT. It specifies CASSYQTGNGQPQHF.

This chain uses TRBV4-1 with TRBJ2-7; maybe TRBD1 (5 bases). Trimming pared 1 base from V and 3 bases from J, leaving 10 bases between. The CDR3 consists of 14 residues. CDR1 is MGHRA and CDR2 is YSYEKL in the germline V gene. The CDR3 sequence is CASSQGSGNYEQYF. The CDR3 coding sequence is TGCGCCAGCAGCCAAGGTTCAGGGAACTACGAGCAGTACTTC.

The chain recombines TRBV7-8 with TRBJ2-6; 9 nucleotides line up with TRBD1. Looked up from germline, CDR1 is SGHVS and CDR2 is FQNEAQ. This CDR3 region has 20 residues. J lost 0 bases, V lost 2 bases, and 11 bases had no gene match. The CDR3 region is CASSLYPRDRDSSGANVLTF. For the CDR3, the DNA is TGTGCCAGCAGCTTATACCCGCGGGACAGGGATTCCTCTGGGGCCAACGTCCTGACTTTC.

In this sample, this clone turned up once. CDR3 sequence: CASSEVIAGTNIQYF. CDR3 coding DNA: TGTGCCAGCAGTGAAGTAATAGCGGGAACTAACATTCAGTACTTC. The chain combines TRBV6-1 with TRBJ2-4, with TRBD2 matching 8 bases. The junction had 6 bases not matched to a gene; V was cut back by 1 base and J by 7 bases. Germline-derived CDR1 and CDR2 are MNHNS and SASEGT. The CDR3 extends over 15 amino acids.

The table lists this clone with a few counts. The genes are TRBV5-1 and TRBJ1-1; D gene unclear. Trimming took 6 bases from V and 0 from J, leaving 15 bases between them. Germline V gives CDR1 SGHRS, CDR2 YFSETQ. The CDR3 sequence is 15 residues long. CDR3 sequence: CASNIGEYVNTEAFF. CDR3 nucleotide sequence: TGCGCCAGCAACATCGGAGAATATGTGAACACTGAAGCTTTCTTT.

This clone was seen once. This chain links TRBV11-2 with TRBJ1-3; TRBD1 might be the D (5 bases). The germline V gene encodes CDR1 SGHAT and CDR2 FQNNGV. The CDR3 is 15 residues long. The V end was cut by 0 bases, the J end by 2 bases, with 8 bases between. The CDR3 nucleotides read TGTGCCAGCAGCTTAGACACAGGAGCTGGAAACACCATATATTTT. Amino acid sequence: CASSLDTGAGNTIYF.

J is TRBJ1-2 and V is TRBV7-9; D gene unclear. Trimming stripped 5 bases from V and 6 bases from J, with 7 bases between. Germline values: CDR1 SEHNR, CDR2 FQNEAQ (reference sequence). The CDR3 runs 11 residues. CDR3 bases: TGTGCCAGCAGCGCTACAGATGGCTACACCTTC. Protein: CASSATDGYTF. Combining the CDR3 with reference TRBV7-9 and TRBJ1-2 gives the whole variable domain DTGVSQNPRHKITKRGQNVTFRCDPISEHNRLYWYRQTLGQGPEFLTYFQNEAQLEKSRLLSDRFSAERPKGSFSTLEIQRTEQGDSAMYLCASSATDGYTFGSGTRLTVV.

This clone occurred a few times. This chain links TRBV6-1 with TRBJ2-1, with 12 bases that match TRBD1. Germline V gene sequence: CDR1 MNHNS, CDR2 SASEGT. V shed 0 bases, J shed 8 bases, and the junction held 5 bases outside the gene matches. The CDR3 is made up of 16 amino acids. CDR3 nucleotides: TGTGCCAGCAGTGAAGCAACCGGGACAGGGGGCGATGAGCAGTTCTTC. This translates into CASSEATGTGGDEQFF.

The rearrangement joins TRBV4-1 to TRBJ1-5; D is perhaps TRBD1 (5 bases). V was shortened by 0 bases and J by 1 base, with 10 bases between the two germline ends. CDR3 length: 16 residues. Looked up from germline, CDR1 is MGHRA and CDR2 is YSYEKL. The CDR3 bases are TGCGCCAGCAGCCAAGAGTACAGGTTAAGCAATCAGCCCCAGCATTTT. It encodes CASSQEYRLSNQPQHF.

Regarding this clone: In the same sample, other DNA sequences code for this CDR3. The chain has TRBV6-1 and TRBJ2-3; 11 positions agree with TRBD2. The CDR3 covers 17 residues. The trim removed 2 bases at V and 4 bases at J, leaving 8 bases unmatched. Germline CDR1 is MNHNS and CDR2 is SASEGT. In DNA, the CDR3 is TGTGCCAGCAGTGAACGACCCCTAGCGGGGGGCCCAGATACGCAGTATTTT. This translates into CASSERPLAGGPDTQYF.

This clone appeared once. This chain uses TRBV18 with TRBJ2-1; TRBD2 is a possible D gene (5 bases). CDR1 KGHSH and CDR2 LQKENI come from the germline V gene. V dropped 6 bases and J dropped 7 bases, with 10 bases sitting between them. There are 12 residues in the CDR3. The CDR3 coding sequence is TGTGCCAGCTCTCATAGGGAGAATGAGCAGTTCTTC. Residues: CASSHRENEQFF.

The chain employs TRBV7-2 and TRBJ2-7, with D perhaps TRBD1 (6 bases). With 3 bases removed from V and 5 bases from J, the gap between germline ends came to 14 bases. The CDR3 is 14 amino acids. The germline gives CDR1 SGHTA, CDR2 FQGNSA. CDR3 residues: CASSLRQARNEQYF. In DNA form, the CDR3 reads TGTGCCAGCAGCTTGAGACAGGCTAGAAACGAGCAGTACTTC.

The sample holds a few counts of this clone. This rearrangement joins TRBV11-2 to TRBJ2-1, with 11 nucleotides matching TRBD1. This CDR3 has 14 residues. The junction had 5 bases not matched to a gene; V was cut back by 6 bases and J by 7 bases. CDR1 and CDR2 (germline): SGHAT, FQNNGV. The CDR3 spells CASSRTGGRNEQFF. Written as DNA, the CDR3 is TGTGCCAGCAGTCGGACAGGGGGCAGGAATGAGCAGTTCTTC.

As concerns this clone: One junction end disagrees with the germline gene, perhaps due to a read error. CDR3 nucleotides: TGTGCCAGCTCCCCACAGGGAGGGGAGAACACTGAAGCTTTCTTT. Translated, it gives CASSPQGGENTEAFF. This chain connects TRBV18 to TRBJ1-1, with a tentative D call TRBD1 (6 bases). The CDR3 consists of 15 residues. Germline V gene lookup returns CDR1 KGHSH and CDR2 LQKENI.

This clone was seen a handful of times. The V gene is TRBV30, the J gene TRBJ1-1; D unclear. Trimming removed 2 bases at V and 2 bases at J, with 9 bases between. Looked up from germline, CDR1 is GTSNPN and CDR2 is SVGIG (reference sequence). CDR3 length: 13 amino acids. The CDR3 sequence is CAWSRRANTEAFF. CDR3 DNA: TGTGCCTGGAGTAGGAGGGCCAACACTGAAGCTTTCTTT.

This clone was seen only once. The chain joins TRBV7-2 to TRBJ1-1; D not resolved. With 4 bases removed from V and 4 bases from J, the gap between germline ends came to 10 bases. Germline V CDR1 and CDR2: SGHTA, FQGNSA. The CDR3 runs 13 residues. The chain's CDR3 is CASSSARATEAFF. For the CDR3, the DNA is TGTGCCAGCAGCTCCGCGAGGGCCACTGAAGCTTTCTTT.

Here the CDR3 reads CASSPIPGQGGETQYF. The CDR3 DNA is TGTGCCAGCTCACCGATACCGGGACAGGGTGGGGAGACCCAGTACTTC. The gene calls are TRBV18 and TRBJ2-5; 9 bases map to TRBD1. The CDR3 covers 16 residues. Germline CDR1 is KGHSH and CDR2 is LQKENI. Trimming cost V 3 bases and J 5 bases; bases outside gene matches: 10.

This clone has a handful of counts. The DNA for the CDR3 is TGTGCCAGCAGCTTTACCGGGAGGCCGACCCAGGAGCAGTACTTC. Translating it yields CASSFTGRPTQEQYF. This rearrangement joins TRBV7-9 to TRBJ2-7; 7 nucleotides agree with TRBD2. J gave up 7 bases and V 3 bases, and 12 bases lay outside the gene matches. Germline CDR1 is SEHNR and CDR2 is FQNEAQ (reference sequence). This CDR3 spans 15 amino acids.

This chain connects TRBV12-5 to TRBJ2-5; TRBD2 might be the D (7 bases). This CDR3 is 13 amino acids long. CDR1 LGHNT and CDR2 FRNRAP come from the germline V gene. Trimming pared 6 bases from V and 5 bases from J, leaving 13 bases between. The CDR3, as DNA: TGTGCTAGTGGCCCCAGGGGAGGGGAGACCCAGTACTTC. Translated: CASGPRGGETQYF.

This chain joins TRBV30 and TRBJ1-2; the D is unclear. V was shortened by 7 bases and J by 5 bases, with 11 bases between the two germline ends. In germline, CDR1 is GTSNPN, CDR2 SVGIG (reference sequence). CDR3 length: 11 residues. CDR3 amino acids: CAYGGRYGYTF. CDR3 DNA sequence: TGTGCCTACGGCGGCCGATATGGCTACACCTTC.

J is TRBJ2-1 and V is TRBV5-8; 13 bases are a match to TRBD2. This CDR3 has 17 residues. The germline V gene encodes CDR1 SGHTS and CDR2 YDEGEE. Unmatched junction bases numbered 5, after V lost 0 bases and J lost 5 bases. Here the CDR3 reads CASSLGKLAGGDNEQFF. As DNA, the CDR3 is TGTGCCAGCAGCTTGGGGAAACTAGCGGGAGGGGACAATGAGCAGTTCTTC.

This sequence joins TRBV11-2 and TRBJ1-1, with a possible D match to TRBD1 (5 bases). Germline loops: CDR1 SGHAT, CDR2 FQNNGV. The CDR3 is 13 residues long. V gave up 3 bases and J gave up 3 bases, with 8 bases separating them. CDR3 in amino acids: CASSFDRDTEAFF. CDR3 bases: TGTGCCAGCAGCTTTGACAGAGACACTGAAGCTTTCTTT.

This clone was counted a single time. The CDR3 here is CASSSGGALLGNEQFF. CDR3 bases: TGTGCCAGCAGCTCCGGGGGGGCTCTATTGGGCAATGAGCAGTTCTTC. The V gene is TRBV7-9, the J gene TRBJ2-1; 8 bases map to TRBD2. This CDR3 is built from 16 residues. The V gene end was trimmed by 4 bases and the J gene end by 6 bases; junction bases not matched to a gene: 11. CDR1 is SEHNR, CDR2 FQNEAQ, per germline (reference sequence).

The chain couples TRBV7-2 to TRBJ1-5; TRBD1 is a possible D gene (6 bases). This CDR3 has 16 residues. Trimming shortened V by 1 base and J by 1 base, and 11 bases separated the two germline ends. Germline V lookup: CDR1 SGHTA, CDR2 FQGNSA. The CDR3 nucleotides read TGTGCCAGCAGCTTAGTGGGGGGGGCAAGCAATCAGCCCCAGCATTTT. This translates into CASSLVGGASNQPQHF.

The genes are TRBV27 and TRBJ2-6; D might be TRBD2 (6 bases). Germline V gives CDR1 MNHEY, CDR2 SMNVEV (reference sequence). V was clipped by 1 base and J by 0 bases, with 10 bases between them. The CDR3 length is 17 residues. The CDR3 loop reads CASSLLAGGSGANVLTF. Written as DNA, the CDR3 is TGTGCCAGCAGTTTATTAGCCGGGGGCTCTGGGGCCAACGTCCTGACTTTC.

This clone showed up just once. CDR3 bases: TGCGCCAGCAGCCAACTACGACAGGGCCCGGGGGAGGCCAACGTCCTGACTTTC. This translates into CASSQLRQGPGEANVLTF. The rearrangement uses TRBV4-1 and TRBJ2-6, with TRBD1 as a possible D gene (7 bases). Germline CDR1 MGHRA, CDR2 YSYEKL. V lost 2 bases, J lost 6 bases, and 20 bases lay in between. CDR3 size: 18 residues.

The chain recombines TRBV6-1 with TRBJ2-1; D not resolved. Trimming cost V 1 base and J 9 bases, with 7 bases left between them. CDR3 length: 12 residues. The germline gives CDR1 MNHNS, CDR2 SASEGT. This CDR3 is CASSEVAIEQFF. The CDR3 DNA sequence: TGTGCCAGCAGTGAAGTGGCAATTGAGCAGTTCTTC.

CDR3 DNA: TGCAGCGTTGGACAGGGCCCCGACGAGCAGTACTTC. Translation: CSVGQGPDEQYF. The chain recombines TRBV29-1 with TRBJ2-7; TRBD1 agrees at 7 bases. The ends lost 4 bases at V and 5 bases at J; junction bases unmatched: 5. This CDR3 is built from 12 residues. Germline loops: CDR1 SQVTM, CDR2 ANQGSEA.

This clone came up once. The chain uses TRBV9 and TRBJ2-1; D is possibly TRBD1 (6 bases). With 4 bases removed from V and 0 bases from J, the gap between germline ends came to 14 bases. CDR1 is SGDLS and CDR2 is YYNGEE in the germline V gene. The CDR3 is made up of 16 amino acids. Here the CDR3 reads CASSPWTASSYNEQFF. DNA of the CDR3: TGTGCCAGCAGCCCCTGGACAGCAAGCTCCTACAATGAGCAGTTCTTC.

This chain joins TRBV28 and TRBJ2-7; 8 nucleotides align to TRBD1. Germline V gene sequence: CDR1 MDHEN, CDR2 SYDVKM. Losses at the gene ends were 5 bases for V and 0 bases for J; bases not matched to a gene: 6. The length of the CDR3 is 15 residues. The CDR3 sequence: CASSPRGQASYEQYF. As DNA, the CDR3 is TGTGCCAGCAGTCCCCGGGGACAGGCCTCCTACGAGCAGTACTTC.

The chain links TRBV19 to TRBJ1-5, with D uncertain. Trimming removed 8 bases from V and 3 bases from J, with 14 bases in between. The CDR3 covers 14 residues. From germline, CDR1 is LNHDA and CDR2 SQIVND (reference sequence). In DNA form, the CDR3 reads TGTGCCAGTGACGACTGGTCGCACAATCAGCCCCAGCATTTT. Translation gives CASDDWSHNQPQHF.